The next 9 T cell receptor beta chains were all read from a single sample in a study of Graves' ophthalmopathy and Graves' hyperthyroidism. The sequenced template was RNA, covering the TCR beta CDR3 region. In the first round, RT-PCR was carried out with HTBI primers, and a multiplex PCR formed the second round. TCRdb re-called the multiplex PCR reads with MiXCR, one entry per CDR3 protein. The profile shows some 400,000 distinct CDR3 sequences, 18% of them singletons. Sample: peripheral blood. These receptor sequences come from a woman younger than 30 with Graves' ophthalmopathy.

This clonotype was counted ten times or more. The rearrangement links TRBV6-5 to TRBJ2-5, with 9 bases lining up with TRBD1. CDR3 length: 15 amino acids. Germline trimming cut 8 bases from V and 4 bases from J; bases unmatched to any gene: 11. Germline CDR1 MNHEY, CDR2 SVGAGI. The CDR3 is CASSRGTGPGETQYF. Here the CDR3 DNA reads TGTGCCAGCTCCCGCGGGACAGGGCCAGGAGAGACCCAGTACTTC.

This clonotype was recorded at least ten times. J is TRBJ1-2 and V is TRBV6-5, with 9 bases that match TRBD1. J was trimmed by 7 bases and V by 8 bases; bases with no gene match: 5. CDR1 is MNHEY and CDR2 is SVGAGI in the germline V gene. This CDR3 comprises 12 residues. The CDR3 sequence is CASLRQGGGYTF. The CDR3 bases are TGTGCCAGCCTTCGACAGGGGGGTGGCTACACCTTC.

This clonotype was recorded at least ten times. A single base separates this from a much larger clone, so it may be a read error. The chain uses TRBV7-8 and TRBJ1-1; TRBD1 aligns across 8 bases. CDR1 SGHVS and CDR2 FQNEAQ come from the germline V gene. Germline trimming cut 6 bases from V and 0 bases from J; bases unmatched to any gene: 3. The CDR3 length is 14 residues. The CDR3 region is CASSQDRVNTEAFF. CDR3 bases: TGTGCCAGCAGTCAGGACAGGGTGAACACTGAAGCTTTCTTT.

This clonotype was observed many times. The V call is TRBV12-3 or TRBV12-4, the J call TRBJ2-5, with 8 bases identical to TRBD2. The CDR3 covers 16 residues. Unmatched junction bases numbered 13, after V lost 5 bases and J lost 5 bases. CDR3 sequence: CASSPIAGLAPETQYF. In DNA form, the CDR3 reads TGTGCCAGCAGTCCAATTGCAGGACTAGCTCCGGAGACCCAGTACTTC.

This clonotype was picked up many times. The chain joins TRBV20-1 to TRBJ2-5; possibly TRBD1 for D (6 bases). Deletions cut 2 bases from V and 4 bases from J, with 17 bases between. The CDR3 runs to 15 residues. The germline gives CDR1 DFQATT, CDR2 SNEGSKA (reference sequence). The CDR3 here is CSARRVGRGLETQYF. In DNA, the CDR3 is TGCAGTGCTAGAAGGGTTGGCAGGGGTTTAGAGACCCAGTACTTC.

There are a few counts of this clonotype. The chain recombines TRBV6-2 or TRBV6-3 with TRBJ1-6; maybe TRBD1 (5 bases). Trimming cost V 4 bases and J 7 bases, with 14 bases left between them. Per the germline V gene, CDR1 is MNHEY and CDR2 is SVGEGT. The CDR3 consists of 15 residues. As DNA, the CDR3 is TGTGCCAGCAGTTCGAGACAGACGGCGAATTCACCCCTCCACTTT. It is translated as CASSSRQTANSPLHF.

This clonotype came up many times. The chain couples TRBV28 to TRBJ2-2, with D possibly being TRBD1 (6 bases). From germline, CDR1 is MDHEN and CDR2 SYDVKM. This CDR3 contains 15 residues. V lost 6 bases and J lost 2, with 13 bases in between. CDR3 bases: TGTGCCAGCAGCCCCGGGACACTCAACACCGGGGAGCTGTTTTTT. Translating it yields CASSPGTLNTGELFF.

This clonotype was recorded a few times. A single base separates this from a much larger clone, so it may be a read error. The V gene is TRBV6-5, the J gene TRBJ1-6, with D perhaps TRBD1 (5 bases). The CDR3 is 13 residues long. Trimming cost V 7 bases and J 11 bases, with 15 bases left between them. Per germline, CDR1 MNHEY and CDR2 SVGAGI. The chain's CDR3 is CASTLKGSTPLHF. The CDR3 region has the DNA TGTGCCAGCACTCTAAAGGGGAGCACACCCCTCCACTTT.

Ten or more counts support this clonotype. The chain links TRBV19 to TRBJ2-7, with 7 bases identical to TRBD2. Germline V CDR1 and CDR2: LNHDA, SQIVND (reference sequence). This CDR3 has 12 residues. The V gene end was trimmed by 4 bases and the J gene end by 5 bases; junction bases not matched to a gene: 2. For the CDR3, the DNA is TGTGCCAGTAGTAAAAGCGGGAACGAGCAGTACTTC. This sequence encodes CASSKSGNEQYF.